Below are 32 T cell receptor beta chains sequenced from a single sample in a study of blood T cell repertoires in COVID-19. Sequencing was performed with immunoSEQ multiplex PCR; in TCRdb, only in-frame clones are kept and a portion is missing. The table shows 150,000 to 200,000 clones, with roughly nine tenths occurring only once. The sequenced sample consisted of peripheral blood. The receptors originated from a woman aged 55-70 years with COVID-19, enrolled during active disease.

This chain connects TRBV5-1 to TRBJ2-1; 11 bases align to TRBD2. The J segment lost 4 bases and the V segment lost 2 bases, leaving 8 bases of the junction unmatched. CDR1 and CDR2 from the germline V gene are SGHRS and YFSETQ. The CDR3 totals 17 residues. In DNA form, the CDR3 reads TGCGCCAGCAGCTTCCTCACTAGCGGGAGCGTTTACAATGAGCAGTTCTTC. Translation gives CASSFLTSGSVYNEQFF.

The V and J genes are TRBV14 and TRBJ2-3; 8 bases agree with TRBD2. The ends lost 6 bases at V and 0 bases at J; junction bases unmatched: 8. Germline V gives CDR1 SGHDN, CDR2 FVKESK. This CDR3 comprises 16 residues. CDR3 in amino acids: CASSPLGGRSTDTQYF. Written as DNA, the CDR3 is TGTGCCAGCAGTCCTCTAGGCGGGAGGAGCACAGATACGCAGTATTTT.

CDR3 residues: CASSLAPPSSGNTIYF. DNA for the CDR3: TGCGCCAGCAGCTTGGCCCCCCCCAGCTCTGGAAACACCATATATTTT. The chain has TRBV5-1 and TRBJ1-3; D unresolved. Germline loops: CDR1 SGHRS, CDR2 YFSETQ. V lost 0 bases and J 0 bases, leaving 10 bases between the germline ends. This CDR3 contains 16 residues.

The chain carries TRBV7-9 and TRBJ1-1; D not resolved. Germline CDR1 is SEHNR and CDR2 is FQNEAQ (reference sequence). This CDR3 has 11 residues. Deletions cut 5 bases from V and 7 bases from J, with 8 bases between. CDR3 region: CASSPGYEAFF. The CDR3 region has the DNA TGTGCCAGCAGCCCCGGGTATGAAGCTTTCTTT.

The chain combines TRBV28 with TRBJ1-2; 8 nucleotides align to TRBD1. The junction had 9 bases not matched to a gene; V was cut back by 10 bases and J by 8 bases. The germline gives CDR1 MDHEN, CDR2 SYDVKM. The CDR3 has 12 residues. CDR3 nucleotides: TGTGCCACCCAGACAGGGGCCAGGGGCTACACCTTC. Translated, it gives CATQTGARGYTF.

The table lists this clone with a few counts. This chain links TRBV24-1 with TRBJ1-5; 7 bases match TRBD1. V shed 4 bases, J shed 11 bases, and the junction held 4 bases outside the gene matches. The germline V gene encodes CDR1 KGHDR and CDR2 SFDVKD. This CDR3 is 12 amino acids long. CDR3 protein: CATSELGQAQHF. The CDR3 nucleotides read TGTGCCACCAGTGAACTCGGACAGGCCCAGCATTTT.

The chain carries TRBV6-8 and TRBJ1-4, with 7 bases that match TRBD1. This CDR3 is 13 amino acids long. CDR1 is MNHGY, CDR2 SAAAGT, per germline. V was clipped by 7 bases and J by 6 bases; unmatched bases: 5. In DNA, the CDR3 is TGTGCCAGCACCCCGACAGGGCATGAAAAACTGTTTTTT. Translating it yields CASTPTGHEKLFF.

For the CDR3, the DNA is TGCGCCAGCAGCCAAGATAGAGGGCCCGGGGAGCTGTTTTTT. Translated: CASSQDRGPGELFF. This sequence joins TRBV4-1 and TRBJ2-2; D is possibly TRBD2 (5 bases). CDR1 is MGHRA and CDR2 is YSYEKL in the germline V gene. The CDR3 runs to 14 residues. The V end was cut by 0 bases, the J end by 6 bases, with 8 bases between.

The V and J genes are TRBV19 and TRBJ1-5; 9 bases line up with TRBD1. The germline V gene has CDR1 LNHDA and CDR2 SQIVND (reference sequence). This CDR3 is built from 15 residues. Trimming cost V 7 bases and J 7 bases; bases outside gene matches: 11. The CDR3 region has the DNA TGTGCCAGTACCGGACAGGGGCCAATCATCCAGCCCCAGCATTTT. Its protein is CASTGQGPIIQPQHF.

The chain combines TRBV6-5 with TRBJ1-1; 9 nucleotides line up with TRBD1. CDR1 and CDR2 from the germline V gene are MNHEY and SVGAGI. The length of the CDR3 is 13 residues. The junction had 9 bases not matched to a gene; V was cut back by 6 bases and J by 10 bases. CDR3 in DNA: TGTGCCAGCAGCCGGACAGGGGACGGGGTAGCTTTCTTT. Its protein product is CASSRTGDGVAFF.

The chain joins TRBV11-3 to TRBJ2-7; the D gene is possibly TRBD2 (6 bases). The CDR3 totals 14 residues. Germline V gene sequence: CDR1 SGHNT, CDR2 YENEEA. Trimming left V 2 bases short and J 3 bases short, with 11 bases between. Here the CDR3 DNA reads TGTGCCAGCAGCTTACCGAACGGGGGCTACGAGCAGTACTTC. This translates into CASSLPNGGYEQYF.

This clone showed up just once. The chain couples TRBV7-2 to TRBJ1-2; 11 bases align to TRBD1. Trimming cost V 4 bases and J 6 bases; bases outside gene matches: 13. CDR3 length: 17 residues. Germline assignment: CDR1 SGHTA and CDR2 FQGNSA. DNA for the CDR3: TGTGCCAGCAGCTCATGGACAGGGGGCGCGGGGAGACATGGCTACACCTTC. Its translation: CASSSWTGGAGRHGYTF.

V is TRBV24-1 and J is TRBJ2-7, with TRBD2 matching over 13 bases. V gave up 9 bases and J gave up 5 bases; unmatched junction bases: 9. CDR1 and CDR2 from the germline V gene are KGHDR and SFDVKD. This CDR3 is 15 amino acids long. CDR3 sequence: CATARTSGSRDEQYF. CDR3 coding DNA: TGTGCCACCGCCAGGACTAGCGGGAGTCGGGACGAGCAGTACTTC.

V usage is TRBV11-3 and J usage is TRBJ2-3, with D perhaps TRBD2 (5 bases). Germline V lookup: CDR1 SGHNT, CDR2 YENEEA. Trimming shortened V by 1 base and J by 0 bases, and 8 bases separated the two germline ends. CDR3 length equals 15 residues. Here the CDR3 reads CASSLGETSTDTQYF. The CDR3 region has the DNA TGTGCCAGCAGCTTAGGGGAGACCAGCACAGATACGCAGTATTTT.

The chain joins TRBV6-5 to TRBJ2-1; 9 bases match TRBD1. After removal of 9 bases from V and 8 bases from J, the junction contained 8 bases not matched to a gene. Germline CDR1 reads MNHEY; CDR2 reads SVGAGI. This CDR3 has 13 residues. The CDR3 region is CASHRGRWDEQFF. CDR3 DNA: TGTGCCAGTCACAGGGGGCGCTGGGATGAGCAGTTCTTC.

This clone was seen only once. CDR3: CASTPGGGVGEKLFF. The CDR3 DNA follows: TGTGCCAGCACCCCGGGAGGCGGGGTCGGGGAAAAACTGTTTTTT. The V gene is TRBV25-1, the J gene TRBJ1-4; D is undetermined. V gave up 7 bases and J gave up 8 bases, with 20 bases separating them. Germline V lookup: CDR1 MGHDK, CDR2 SYGVNS. The CDR3 is 15 residues long. The variable domain in full, completed from reference TRBV25-1 and TRBJ1-4, reads EADIYQTPRYLVIGTGKKITLECSQTMGHDKMYWYQQDPGMELHLIHYSYGVNSTEKGDLSSESTVSRIRTEHFPLTLESARPSHTSQYLCASTPGGGVGEKLFFGSGTQLSVL.

The V and J genes are TRBV9 and TRBJ1-1; weak D call: TRBD1 (5 bases). CDR1 is SGDLS, CDR2 YYNGEE, per germline. Trimming took 0 bases from V and 0 from J, leaving 9 bases between them. CDR3 length equals 15 residues. Here the CDR3 reads CASSVVRQLNTEAFF. CDR3 in DNA: TGTGCCAGCAGCGTAGTTCGACAGCTGAACACTGAAGCTTTCTTT.

This chain uses TRBV28 with TRBJ1-4; 7 bases are shared with TRBD1. Trimming took 4 bases from V and 4 from J; bases not matched to a gene: 12. Germline V gene sequence: CDR1 MDHEN, CDR2 SYDVKM. The CDR3 consists of 17 residues. The DNA for the CDR3 is TGTGCCAGCAGTTCCCAAACCGGACAGGCTTTTAATGAAAAACTGTTTTTT. Translation: CASSSQTGQAFNEKLFF.

Turning to this clone: Additional DNA sequences in this sample encode the identical CDR3. The chain recombines TRBV18 with TRBJ2-7; D remains unclear. Germline loops: CDR1 KGHSH, CDR2 LQKENI. The CDR3 is made up of 12 amino acids. V was shortened by 3 bases and J by 0 bases, with 3 bases between the two germline ends. The CDR3 sequence: CASSPSSYEQYF. The CDR3 coding sequence is TGTGCCAGCTCACCGAGCTCCTACGAGCAGTACTTC.

The gene calls are TRBV9 and TRBJ2-7, with TRBD2 matching over 8 bases. Germline values: CDR1 SGDLS, CDR2 YYNGEE. The CDR3 length is 15 residues. Trimming at V came to 2 bases and at J to 1 base, leaving 5 bases not matched to a gene. CDR3 DNA sequence: TGTGCCAGCAGCGTGGCACTAGCGGAGTCCTACGAGCAGTACTTC. This sequence encodes CASSVALAESYEQYF.

The rearrangement links TRBV5-5 to TRBJ2-7, with a weak D call TRBD2 (5 bases). V lost 0 bases and J 0 bases, leaving 13 bases between the germline ends. The CDR3 totals 16 residues. The germline V gene has CDR1 SGHKS and CDR2 YYEKEE (reference sequence). The CDR3 DNA reads TGTGCCAGCAGCTTGGCCGGGGTCAGAAGCTCCTACGAGCAGTACTTC. This codes for CASSLAGVRSSYEQYF.

This chain connects TRBV23-1 to TRBJ2-7; TRBD1 might be the D (6 bases). TRBV23-1 is treated as an ORF (open reading frame) with a function not yet certain. V was pared by 3 bases and J by 2 bases, with 29 bases between. The CDR3 runs to 20 residues. The CDR3 region has the DNA TGCGCCAGCAGTCACCCAAACCGACCGATAGGACAGTGTGCAGCCTACGAGCAGTACTTC. Protein product: CASSHPNRPIGQCAAYEQYF.

V is TRBV5-1 and J is TRBJ1-2; D gene unclear. Germline V lookup: CDR1 SGHRS, CDR2 YFSETQ. Trimming shortened V by 5 bases and J by 4 bases, and 12 bases separated the two germline ends. There are 13 residues in the CDR3. CDR3: CASSRRGGYGYTF. The CDR3 nucleotides are TGCGCCAGCAGTCGGCGGGGTGGCTATGGCTACACCTTC.

The V call is TRBV2, the J call TRBJ1-5, with TRBD1 as a possible D gene (5 bases). CDR1 and CDR2 (germline): SNHLY, FYNNEI. CDR3 length equals 14 residues. V dropped 3 bases and J dropped 4 bases, with 10 bases sitting between them. Here the CDR3 DNA reads TGTGCCAGCAGTGATCGGGGGTCAAATCAGCCCCAGCATTTT. The encoded protein is CASSDRGSNQPQHF.

The V and J genes are TRBV27 and TRBJ1-2, with 8 bases identical to TRBD1. The CDR3 runs to 15 residues. Germline CDR1 MNHEY, CDR2 SMNVEV (reference sequence). V was pared by 7 bases and J by 1 base, with 8 bases of the junction left unmatched. The CDR3 sequence: CASTPRTGFNYGYTF. CDR3 nucleotide sequence: TGTGCCAGCACCCCTCGGACAGGGTTTAACTATGGCTACACCTTC.

This clone occurred once. The V call is TRBV30, the J call TRBJ2-5, with 7 nucleotides matching TRBD1. Germline V gene sequence: CDR1 GTSNPN, CDR2 SVGIG (reference sequence). V dropped 1 base and J dropped 9; count of bases not matched to a gene: 20. CDR3 length equals 17 residues. The CDR3 DNA is TGTGCCTGGAGTGGCCGCCTAGGGACAGACGATTCAGCGTCCCAGTACTTC. Translating it yields CAWSGRLGTDDSASQYF.

The CDR3 is CASSYFRGDNSPLHF. In nucleotides, the CDR3 is TGTGCCAGCAGTTACTTCAGGGGGGATAATTCACCCCTCCACTTT. The chain joins TRBV6-5 to TRBJ1-6, with 7 bases lining up with TRBD1. The germline gives CDR1 MNHEY, CDR2 SVGAGI. The CDR3 loop spans 15 amino acids. J gave up 5 bases and V 1 base, and 2 bases lay outside the gene matches.

J is TRBJ1-5 and V is TRBV27, with 8 positions matching TRBD1. J was trimmed by 0 bases and V by 6 bases; bases with no gene match: 7. CDR3 size: 16 residues. The germline V gene encodes CDR1 MNHEY and CDR2 SMNVEV (reference sequence). The CDR3 nucleotides read TGTGCCAGCAGCCCCCTCAGGGGGCATAGCAATCAGCCCCAGCATTTT. This translates into CASSPLRGHSNQPQHF.

This clone was detected only once. This chain joins TRBV24-1 and TRBJ2-1; 9 positions match TRBD2. This CDR3 has 16 amino acids. V shed 2 bases and J 7 bases; nucleotides not matched to a gene: 8. CDR1 and CDR2 (germline): KGHDR, SFDVKD. CDR3 amino acids: CATSDWGSGSENEQFF. The DNA of the CDR3 is TGTGCCACCAGTGATTGGGGTAGCGGGAGCGAAAATGAGCAGTTCTTC.

The chain carries TRBV3-1 (or the pseudogene TRBV3-2) and TRBJ2-1, with D unclear. V gave up 0 bases and J gave up 10 bases, with 13 bases separating them. The germline gives CDR1 LGHDT, CDR2 YNNKEL (reference sequence). This CDR3 has 14 residues. CDR3 in amino acids: CASSQDSGFREQFF. DNA for the CDR3: TGTGCCAGCAGCCAAGACTCCGGCTTCAGGGAGCAGTTCTTC.

The V gene is TRBV18, the J gene TRBJ2-7; weak D call: TRBD1 (8 bases). The V gene lost 2 bases and the J gene lost 3 bases, with 14 bases spanning the gap. This CDR3 comprises 15 residues. Germline V gene sequence: CDR1 KGHSH, CDR2 LQKENI. In DNA, the CDR3 is TGTGCCAGCTCACCAAACAGGGGGGGAGGCTACGAGCAGTACTTC. Protein product: CASSPNRGGGYEQYF.

This clone turned up a few times. V usage is TRBV4-3 and J usage is TRBJ1-2, with D uncertain. From germline, CDR1 is LGHNA and CDR2 YSLEER. Trimming left V 0 bases short and J 3 bases short, with 8 bases between. This CDR3 is 14 amino acids long. As DNA, the CDR3 is TGCGCCAGCAGCCAAGATTGGAGAGACTATGGCTACACCTTC. Protein product: CASSQDWRDYGYTF.